The 22 T cell receptor beta chains reported below all come from one sample, sequenced in a study of cytomegalovirus exposure and HLA in healthy donors. A multiplex PCR was run with 60 Vbeta primers and 13 Jbeta primers. Generated by immunoSEQ multiplex PCR, the TCRdb table keeps only in-frame clones and is missing some. The table has 130,000 to 150,000 clones, around 80% seen once. Material for sequencing was PBMCs. The receptor source for this set is a man in his forties in good health and CMV-seropositive.

DNA for the CDR3: TGTGCCAGCAGCTTAGGGGCTAGTAGCGGTGCTGATACGCAGTATTTT. Amino acid sequence: CASSLGASSGADTQYF. The chain joins TRBV7-2 to TRBJ2-3; tentatively, D is TRBD2 (6 bases). Germline loops: CDR1 SGHTA, CDR2 FQGNSA. The CDR3 covers 16 residues. Trimming left V 1 base short and J 6 bases short, with 17 bases between. Variable domain in full (rest from reference TRBV7-2 and TRBJ2-3): GAGVSQSPSNKVTEKGKDVELRCDPISGHTALYWYRQSLGQGLEFLIYFQGNSAPDKSGLPSDRFSAERTGGSVSTLTIQRTQQEDSAVYLCASSLGASSGADTQYFGPGTRLTVL.

The chain has TRBV5-1 and TRBJ2-1; 12 bases are shared with TRBD1. V trimming: 4 bases; J trimming: 7 bases; junction bases outside the gene matches: 3. This CDR3 comprises 14 residues. Germline V gene sequence: CDR1 SGHRS, CDR2 YFSETQ. The CDR3 loop is CASSQGQGANEQFF. The CDR3 DNA is TGCGCCAGCAGCCAGGGACAGGGGGCGAATGAGCAGTTCTTC.

This rearrangement joins TRBV5-1 to TRBJ2-3, with D possibly TRBD2 on 7 matching bases. Trimming left V 2 bases short and J 0 bases short, with 16 bases between. The CDR3 is made up of 17 amino acids. Germline V gives CDR1 SGHRS, CDR2 YFSETQ. DNA of the CDR3: TGCGCCAGCAGCTTCTCGATGGGGGGGCCCAGCACAGATACGCAGTATTTT. Protein sequence: CASSFSMGGPSTDTQYF.

The rearrangement uses TRBV7-9 and TRBJ1-2, with 7 bases lining up with TRBD1. After removal of 1 base from V and 5 bases from J, the junction contained 1 base not matched to a gene. CDR3 length equals 13 residues. The germline V gene encodes CDR1 SEHNR and CDR2 FQNEAQ (reference sequence). The CDR3 is CASSLDRGYGYTF. CDR3 bases: TGTGCCAGCAGCTTAGACAGGGGTTATGGCTACACCTTC.

V and J are TRBV19 and TRBJ2-7, with TRBD2 identical over 7 bases. The CDR3 spans 14 residues. CDR1 LNHDA and CDR2 SQIVND come from the germline V gene (reference sequence). V trimming: 5 bases; J trimming: 2 bases; junction bases outside the gene matches: 6. The CDR3 coding sequence is TGTGCCAGTAGTCTGGCGGGAGACACCTACGAGCAGTACTTC. Its protein product is CASSLAGDTYEQYF.

On this clone itself: At one end the junction does not follow the germline gene, possibly because of a read error. This chain links TRBV27 with TRBJ1-4; 7 bases map to TRBD1. The CDR3 loop spans 14 amino acids. CDR1 MNHEY and CDR2 SMNVEV come from the germline V gene (reference sequence). The CDR3: CASSLGGQDEELFF. DNA of the CDR3: TGTGCCAGCAGTTTAGGAGGACAGGATGAAGAACTGTTTTTT.

Note on this clone: The sample contains more than one DNA sequence encoding this CDR3. The rearrangement uses TRBV27 and TRBJ2-3, with D maybe TRBD2 (5 bases). CDR3 length: 16 residues. Between the trimmed V and J ends, which lost 6 bases and 4 bases, there was a span of 20 bases. CDR1 and CDR2 (germline): MNHEY, SMNVEV (reference sequence). The chain's CDR3 is CASSPLAGILPDTQYF. The CDR3 DNA is TGTGCCAGCAGCCCCCTTGCGGGTATTCTCCCAGATACGCAGTATTTT.

The chain uses TRBV10-2 and TRBJ1-3, with a weak D call TRBD1 (6 bases). V was clipped by 6 bases and J by 2 bases, with 11 bases between them. CDR3 length: 14 amino acids. From germline, CDR1 is WSHSY and CDR2 SAAADI. The CDR3 loop reads CASRQGSAGNTIYF. Here the CDR3 DNA reads TGCGCCAGCAGACAGGGTTCCGCTGGAAACACCATATATTTT.

DNA of the CDR3: TGTGCCAGCTCACCACAGGAGCGGGAGGCAAATGAGCAGTTCTTC. Protein product: CASSPQEREANEQFF. The chain employs TRBV18 and TRBJ2-1; 9 bases match TRBD2. With V trimmed by 1 base and J by 7 bases, 5 bases remained unmatched. CDR3 length: 15 residues. From germline, CDR1 is KGHSH and CDR2 LQKENI. Variable domain in full (rest from reference TRBV18 and TRBJ2-1): NAGVMQNPRHLVRRRGQEARLRCSPMKGHSHVYWYRQLPEEGLKFMVYLQKENIIDESGMPKERFSAEFPKEGPSILRIQQVVRGDSAAYFCASSPQEREANEQFFGPGTRLTVL.

CDR3 sequence (DNA): TGTGCCAGCAGCTCCCGACAGGGCCCAACCTATGGCTACACCTTC. This encodes CASSSRQGPTYGYTF. This chain connects TRBV7-2 to TRBJ1-2, with 7 positions matching TRBD1. The CDR3 contains 15 residues. The V gene's germline CDR1 is SGHTA and CDR2 FQGNSA. The V gene end was trimmed by 4 bases and the J gene end by 4 bases; junction bases not matched to a gene: 9.

The chain combines TRBV25-1 with TRBJ1-1, with a tentative D call TRBD1 (6 bases). With 4 bases removed from V and 1 base from J, the gap between germline ends came to 10 bases. CDR1 is MGHDK and CDR2 is SYGVNS in the germline V gene. The CDR3 has 14 amino acids. CDR3 sequence (DNA): TGTGCCAGCAGTGCGCTAGGGGGGAACACTGAAGCTTTCTTT. The encoded protein is CASSALGGNTEAFF.

The chain combines TRBV19 with TRBJ1-1, with unresolved D. Trimming shortened V by 6 bases and J by 0 bases, and 20 bases separated the two germline ends. This CDR3 has 17 residues. Germline V lookup: CDR1 LNHDA, CDR2 SQIVND (reference sequence). Written as DNA, the CDR3 is TGTGCCAGTAGCCTTCTCGGGGAAATAGGGATGAACACTGAAGCTTTCTTT. As protein: CASSLLGEIGMNTEAFF.

This chain links TRBV29-1 with TRBJ2-7; 7 bases are shared with TRBD1. This CDR3 region has 12 residues. Germline V gives CDR1 SQVTM, CDR2 ANQGSEA. J was trimmed by 5 bases and V by 6 bases; bases with no gene match: 7. The CDR3 region is CSVRTGWNEQYF. CDR3 coding DNA: TGCAGCGTCCGGACAGGATGGAACGAGCAGTACTTC.

The chain recombines TRBV21-1 with TRBJ2-3; whether TRBD2, the table's D call, matches the DNA was not checked. TRBV21-1 is designated a pseudogene. The CDR3 covers 13 residues. CDR3 nucleotide sequence: TGTGCCAGCAGCCCGGGAGTCTCTGATACGCAGTATTTT. Encoded protein: CASSPGVSDTQYF.

The chain uses TRBV7-2 and TRBJ2-7; D possibly corresponds to TRBD1 (5 bases). Germline V gene data show CDR1 as SGHTA and CDR2 as FQGNSA. This CDR3 has 14 amino acids. With 5 bases removed from V and 6 bases from J, the gap between germline ends came to 17 bases. CDR3 in DNA: TGTGCCAGCAGCCCTGGGCCAGGGTACGGCGAGCAGTACTTC. This encodes CASSPGPGYGEQYF.

The chain employs TRBV5-1 and TRBJ2-7; 8 positions agree with TRBD2. Germline V gives CDR1 SGHRS, CDR2 YFSETQ. The CDR3 has 14 amino acids. J lost 4 bases, V lost 3 bases, and 6 bases had no gene match. CDR3 amino acids: CASSWLAGPYEQYF. The CDR3 coding sequence is TGCGCCAGCAGCTGGCTAGCGGGCCCGTACGAGCAGTACTTC. The full variable domain, its missing parts supplied by reference TRBV5-1 and TRBJ2-7, is KAGVTQTPRYLIKTRGQQVTLSCSPISGHRSVSWYQQTPGQGLQFLFEYFSETQRNKGNFPGRFSGRQFSNSRSEMNVSTLELGDSALYLCASSWLAGPYEQYFGPGTRLTVT.

This clone was recorded a few times. The chain is built from TRBV7-9 and TRBJ2-1; 8 bases fit TRBD2. Germline loops: CDR1 SEHNR, CDR2 FQNEAQ (reference sequence). The CDR3 is made up of 14 amino acids. V lost 8 bases to trimming and J lost 9 bases; unmatched junction nucleotides: 12. The CDR3 is CASFTGLAQREQFF. CDR3 nucleotides: TGTGCCAGCTTTACCGGACTAGCCCAGCGTGAGCAGTTCTTC.

This clone appeared a few times. This chain connects TRBV6-1 to TRBJ1-1; D is ambiguous. This CDR3 spans 12 amino acids. Looked up from germline, CDR1 is MNHNS and CDR2 is SASEGT. Trimming shortened V by 5 bases and J by 2 bases, and 6 bases separated the two germline ends. CDR3 in amino acids: CASSNLNTEAFF. The CDR3 DNA sequence: TGTGCCAGCAGTAATCTCAACACTGAAGCTTTCTTT.

The chain combines TRBV7-9 with TRBJ2-1; the D gene is possibly TRBD2 (6 bases). Trimming shortened V by 6 bases and J by 0 bases, and 12 bases separated the two germline ends. Germline V gene lookup returns CDR1 SEHNR and CDR2 FQNEAQ (reference sequence). This CDR3 is built from 15 residues. The CDR3 loop reads CASRAGGVSYNEQFF. The CDR3 coding sequence is TGTGCCAGCAGGGCTGGAGGGGTCTCCTACAATGAGCAGTTCTTC.

DNA for the CDR3: TGTGCCAGCAGTTTAAACTATGCGGACACTGAAGCTTTCTTT. Protein sequence: CASSLNYADTEAFF. This chain links TRBV27 with TRBJ1-1, with D hard to call. V was trimmed by 2 bases and J by 3 bases, leaving 10 bases between them. Germline V gene data show CDR1 as MNHEY and CDR2 as SMNVEV (reference sequence). The CDR3 has 14 amino acids.

The J gene is TRBJ1-2, the V gene TRBV18; the D is unclear. This CDR3 spans 15 amino acids. Germline loops: CDR1 KGHSH, CDR2 LQKENI. With 3 bases removed from V and 5 bases from J, the gap between germline ends came to 16 bases. This CDR3 reads CASSPEPSTGYGYTF. The DNA of the CDR3 is TGTGCCAGCTCACCTGAGCCGAGCACCGGGTATGGCTACACCTTC.

The CDR3 region has the DNA TGTGCCAGCAGTCGCTACCCGGAAGAGACCCAGTACTTC. It translates to CASSRYPEETQYF. The gene calls are TRBV2 and TRBJ2-5, with D uncertain. Germline assignment: CDR1 SNHLY and CDR2 FYNNEI. V was cut by 5 bases and J by 3 bases, with 10 bases left in between. The CDR3 length is 13 residues.